Included here is one T cell receptor beta chain sequence, with context. Its antigen is currently unknown. Just one base apart from a much larger clone, this may be a read error. Likely a read error: the CDR3 ends without its conserved phenylalanine or tryptophan. These data come from a study of blood T cells in healthy people across ages. Study observations and caveats: The percentage of naive T cells correlated strongly with TCR beta diversity.

For the second PCR, which ran for roughly 6 to 12 cycles, a sample-barcoded 5' primer and a J-beta primer mix were used. TCRdb re-derived calls from the 5' RACE reads in MiXCR, one entry per CDR3 protein. This sample yields about 1.6 million distinct CDR3 sequences, of which roughly 30% are seen a single time; about 11% belongs to the top ten. This CDR3 contains 12 residues. The V end lost 0 bases, the J end lost 3 bases, and 5 bases lay between the germline ends. Germline V lookup: CDR1 DFQATT, CDR2 SNEGSKA (reference sequence). There were at least 6 micrograms of total RNA extracted from every sample.

The receptor comes from a young woman in good health. This chain uses TRBV20-1 with TRBJ2-5; D gene unclear. Material: blood. The CDR3 nucleotides are TGCAGTGCTAGAGATGATAAAGAGACCCAGTACTTA. Protein: CSARDDKETQYL.